This TCR beta chain was documented in a study of blood T cell repertoires in COVID-19. Study-wide background: COVID-19 samples collected from the United States, Italy and Spain covered acute and convalescent phases. T cells, B-cell-depleted T cells, or PBMCs provided the cDNA or gDNA that served as material.

Authors' data handling: Reference gene primer amplification gave estimated nucleated cell counts. The protocol was immunoSEQ multiplex PCR, while the TCRdb copy is restricted to in-frame clones and leaves out a portion. V, J and clone size are those of that table, while D and trimming were read from the DNA. Among fewer than 200,000 clones, about 84% were seen once, and the ten largest hold 5.5% to 7.5%. This CDR3 has 15 amino acids. V was pared by 4 bases and J by 2 bases, with 14 bases between. Germline assignment: CDR1 KGHSH and CDR2 LQKENI. The source of this sequence is a human donor in a cohort sampled during active COVID-19. Sequences were obtained from peripheral blood. The V gene is TRBV18, the J gene TRBJ1-1; possibly TRBD1 for D (5 bases). In nucleotides, the CDR3 is TGTGCCAGCTCACGAGAGACAGCAGTTAACACTGAAGCTTTCTTT. It yields the protein CASSRETAVNTEAFF.